The clone carrying this TCR beta chain was found a few times. This CDR3 is built from 19 residues. The trim removed 0 bases at V and 0 bases at J, leaving 9 bases unmatched. Germline CDR1 and CDR2: SEHNR and FQNEAQ (reference sequence). Assignments of participants to cohorts depended upon their own reported clinical history. The study recruited exposed participants who had met a COVID-19 case within 2 weeks before entry. The entry originates in a study of blood T cell repertoires in COVID-19. Across the whole study: Sources were T cells, B-cell-depleted T cells, or PBMCs; the material itself was cDNA or gDNA.

The protocol was immunoSEQ multiplex PCR, while the TCRdb copy is restricted to in-frame clones and leaves out a portion. This table holds under 300,000 clones, approximately 88% found once. The chain employs TRBV7-9 and TRBJ1-3; 9 nucleotides line up with TRBD1. Sequencing was done on a sample of PBMCs or T cells enriched from blood (not recorded which). The sequence came from a woman aged 40 to 55 who had been exposed to COVID-19. CDR3 protein: CASSLAQGQGATSGNTIYF. Here the CDR3 DNA reads TGTGCCAGCAGCTTAGCGCAGGGACAGGGAGCGACCTCTGGAAACACCATATATTTT.